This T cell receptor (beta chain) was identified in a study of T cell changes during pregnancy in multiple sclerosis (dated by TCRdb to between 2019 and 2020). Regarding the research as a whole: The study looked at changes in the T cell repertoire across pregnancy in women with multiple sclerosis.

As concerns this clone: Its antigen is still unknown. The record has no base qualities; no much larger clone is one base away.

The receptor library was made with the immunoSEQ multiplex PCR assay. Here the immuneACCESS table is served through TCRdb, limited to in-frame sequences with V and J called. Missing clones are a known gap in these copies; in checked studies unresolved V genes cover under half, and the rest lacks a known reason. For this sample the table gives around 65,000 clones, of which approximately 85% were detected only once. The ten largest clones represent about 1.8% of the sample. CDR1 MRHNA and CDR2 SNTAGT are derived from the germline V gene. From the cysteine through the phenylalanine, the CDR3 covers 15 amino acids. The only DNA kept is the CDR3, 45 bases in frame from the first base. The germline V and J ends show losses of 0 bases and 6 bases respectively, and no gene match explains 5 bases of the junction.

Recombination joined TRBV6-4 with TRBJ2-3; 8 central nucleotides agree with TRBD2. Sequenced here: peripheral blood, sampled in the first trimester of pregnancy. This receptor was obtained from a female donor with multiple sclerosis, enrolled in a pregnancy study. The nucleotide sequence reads TGTGCCAGCAGTGACTCGAGCGGGGGCGCGGATACGCAGTATTTT. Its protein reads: CASSDSSGGADTQYF.